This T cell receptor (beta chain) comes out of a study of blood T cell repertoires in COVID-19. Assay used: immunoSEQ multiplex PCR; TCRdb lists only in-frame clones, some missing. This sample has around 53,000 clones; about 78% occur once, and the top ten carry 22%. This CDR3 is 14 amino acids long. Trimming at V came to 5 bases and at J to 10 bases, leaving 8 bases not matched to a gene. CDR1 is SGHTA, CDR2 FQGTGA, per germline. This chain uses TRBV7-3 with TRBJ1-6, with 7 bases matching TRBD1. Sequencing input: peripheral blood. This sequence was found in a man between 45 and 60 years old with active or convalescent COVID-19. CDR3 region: CASSVTGPGSPLHF. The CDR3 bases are TGTGCCAGCAGCGTGACAGGGCCGGGATCACCCCTCCACTTT.